Following are 29 T cell receptor beta chains from one sample sequenced in a study of cytotoxic CD8 clonotypes in ibrutinib-treated CLL. Profiled with immunoSEQ multiplex PCR; TCRdb holds only in-frame clones, not every one. The data hold a few hundred thousand clones, with roughly 71% observed a single time. The sequencing used PBMCs, collected after 36 months of ibrutinib treatment. These receptors came from a human donor with chronic lymphocytic leukemia.

This clone appeared a single time. The CDR3 is CASSRSRGPSGANVLTF. DNA for the CDR3: TGCGCCAGCAGCAGGAGTAGGGGACCCTCTGGGGCCAACGTCCTGACTTTC. This chain connects TRBV5-1 to TRBJ2-6; D possibly matches TRBD1 or TRBD2 (5 bases each). CDR3 size: 17 residues. Germline values: CDR1 SGHRS, CDR2 YFSETQ. V shed 4 bases and J shed 0 bases, with 14 bases lying between them. The full variable domain, completed using reference TRBV5-1 and TRBJ2-6, is KAGVTQTPRYLIKTRGQQVTLSCSPISGHRSVSWYQQTPGQGLQFLFEYFSETQRNKGNFPGRFSGRQFSNSRSEMNVSTLELGDSALYLCASSRSRGPSGANVLTFGAGSRLTVL.

The sample holds a few counts of this clone. The V gene is TRBV19, the J gene TRBJ2-1; 9 nucleotides match TRBD2. J gave up 3 bases and V 6 bases, and 0 bases lay outside the gene matches. CDR1 is LNHDA and CDR2 is SQIVND in the germline V gene (reference sequence). CDR3 size: 13 residues. The CDR3 loop reads CASRTSGYNEQFF. The CDR3 DNA is TGTGCCAGTAGGACTAGCGGCTACAATGAGCAGTTCTTC.

This chain joins TRBV11-3 and TRBJ2-3, with D unresolved. This CDR3 is built from 12 residues. CDR1 is SGHNT and CDR2 is YENEEA in the germline V gene. Between the trimmed V and J ends, which lost 1 base and 6 bases, there was a span of 5 bases. The CDR3 DNA is TGTGCCAGCAGCTTAGCCGGTGATACGCAGTATTTT. Translated, it gives CASSLAGDTQYF.

The rearrangement uses TRBV25-1 and TRBJ1-2; D perhaps matches TRBD1 (6 bases). From germline, CDR1 is MGHDK and CDR2 SYGVNS. The CDR3 extends over 17 amino acids. V lost 4 bases to trimming and J lost 3 bases, with 21 bases between them. The CDR3 protein is CASSGGAREGGYYGYTF. The CDR3 DNA follows: TGTGCCAGCAGTGGCGGGGCCAGGGAAGGGGGTTACTATGGCTACACCTTC.

This clone was seen a handful of times. The gene calls are TRBV10-1 and TRBJ1-5; D uncertain. The germline V and J ends were trimmed by 7 bases and 6 bases, with 13 bases remaining between them. This CDR3 has 13 amino acids. Germline V CDR1 and CDR2: WNHNN, SYGVQD (reference sequence). The CDR3 sequence is CASTGMLGQPQHF. In DNA form, the CDR3 reads TGCGCCAGCACCGGGATGTTAGGTCAGCCCCAGCATTTT.

With respect to this clone: One end of the junction does not line up with germline, which may come from a read error. The chain has TRBV9 and TRBJ1-2, with D maybe TRBD1 (5 bases). Germline V CDR1 and CDR2: SGDLS, YYNGEE. The CDR3 is 14 residues long. In nucleotides, the CDR3 is TGTGCCAGCAGCGCCCTCGGTGGGGACGAGGTTTCAGGCTTC. Protein product: CASSALGGDEVSGF.

This clone was seen only a few times. The V gene is TRBV6-5, the J gene TRBJ1-5; D is unresolved. The CDR3 spans 12 residues. The germline V and J ends were trimmed by 8 bases and 2 bases, with 7 bases remaining between them. From germline, CDR1 is MNHEY and CDR2 SVGAGI. CDR3: CASGRRNQPQHF. The CDR3 coding sequence is TGTGCCAGCGGGAGGCGCAATCAGCCCCAGCATTTT.

This clone occurred a few times. The chain recombines TRBV5-1 with TRBJ1-2; 7 positions agree with TRBD1. The CDR3 totals 14 residues. Per germline, CDR1 SGHRS and CDR2 YFSETQ. With 5 bases clipped from V and 6 bases from J, the junction kept 10 bases outside the gene matches. This CDR3 reads CASRRPDRDHGYTF. For the CDR3, the DNA is TGCGCCAGCAGGCGACCAGACAGGGACCATGGCTACACCTTC.

The rearrangement joins TRBV29-1 to TRBJ2-3; 8 bases are a match to TRBD2. CDR3 size: 13 residues. Germline V CDR1 and CDR2: SQVTM, ANQGSEA. The trim removed 6 bases at V and 1 base at J, leaving 3 bases unmatched. The CDR3 DNA sequence: TGCAGCGTAGGAGCGGGGGGCACAGATACGCAGTATTTT. It yields the protein CSVGAGGTDTQYF.

This clone was seen only once. This chain links TRBV29-1 with TRBJ2-1, with D perhaps being TRBD1 or TRBD2 (6 bases each). Germline-derived CDR1 and CDR2 are SQVTM and ANQGSEA. The V end was cut by 4 bases, the J end by 10 bases, with 20 bases between. The CDR3 loop spans 14 amino acids. The CDR3 DNA sequence: TGCAGCGTTGTCCCACTAGCCCGAGGGGGGGAGCAGTTCTTC. Its translation is CSVVPLARGGEQFF.

This clone was seen only once. V gene TRBV4-1 combines with J gene TRBJ2-4; 7 nucleotides match TRBD2. In germline, CDR1 is MGHRA, CDR2 YSYEKL. The CDR3 runs 13 residues. Germline trimming cut 1 base from V and 9 bases from J; bases unmatched to any gene: 3. CDR3 sequence (DNA): TGCGCCAGCAGCCAAGCCAGGGAGGGCATTCAGTACTTC. Its protein is CASSQAREGIQYF.

The chain links TRBV7-9 to TRBJ1-3; a weak D match, TRBD1 (5 bases). Trimming left V 1 base short and J 0 bases short, with 19 bases between. Germline V gene data show CDR1 as SEHNR and CDR2 as FQNEAQ (reference sequence). The CDR3 consists of 19 residues. CDR3 nucleotides: TGTGCCAGCAGCTTAGGGGTCGGCCGGGACGTCGGCTCTGGAAACACCATATATTTT. Translating it yields CASSLGVGRDVGSGNTIYF.

The J gene is TRBJ2-7, the V gene TRBV4-1; no definite D call. The germline CDR1 and CDR2 sequences are MGHRA and YSYEKL. CDR3 length: 13 residues. Trimming took off 4 bases at V and 3 bases at J, with 10 bases between the two ends. The CDR3 region is CASSPLGFYEQYF. The CDR3 DNA reads as TGCGCCAGCAGCCCTTTAGGTTTCTACGAGCAGTACTTC.

This chain joins TRBV4-1 and TRBJ2-1, with TRBD2 identical over 11 bases. Per the germline V gene, CDR1 is MGHRA and CDR2 is YSYEKL. This CDR3 contains 16 residues. The ends lost 2 bases at V and 4 bases at J; junction bases unmatched: 4. The CDR3 sequence is CASSQSRLAGYNEQFF. The CDR3 DNA is TGCGCCAGCAGCCAATCAAGACTAGCGGGGTACAATGAGCAGTTCTTC.

The genes are TRBV2 and TRBJ2-6; D gene ambiguous. The CDR3 totals 14 residues. V was trimmed by 3 bases and J by 4 bases, leaving 7 bases between them. Germline V gene lookup returns CDR1 SNHLY and CDR2 FYNNEI. In DNA form, the CDR3 reads TGTGCCAGCAGTGAGGGGATCGGGGCCAACGTCCTGACTTTC. Translated: CASSEGIGANVLTF.

The genes are TRBV25-1 and TRBJ2-3, with D hard to call. Germline CDR1 and CDR2: MGHDK and SYGVNS. Trimming left V 3 bases short and J 4 bases short, with 5 bases between. This CDR3 is 12 amino acids long. The DNA of the CDR3 is TGTGCCAGCAGTGATTGGGCAGATACGCAGTATTTT. This gives the protein CASSDWADTQYF.

The CDR3 is CASSYAHGTGNTEAFF. CDR3 DNA sequence: TGTGCCAGCAGTTACGCTCACGGGACAGGGAACACTGAAGCTTTCTTT. This rearrangement joins TRBV6-5 to TRBJ1-1, with 8 bases fitting TRBD1. V dropped 2 bases and J dropped 1; count of bases not matched to a gene: 6. Per germline, CDR1 MNHEY and CDR2 SVGAGI. CDR3 length: 16 amino acids.

This chain links TRBV7-9 with TRBJ1-1; TRBD1 matches at 8 bases. The CDR3 has 15 amino acids. Germline CDR1 is SEHNR and CDR2 is FQNEAQ (reference sequence). The trim removed 5 bases at V and 6 bases at J, leaving 11 bases unmatched. CDR3 DNA sequence: TGTGCCAGCAGCCCTCGGACAGGGTACGGCTCTGAAGCTTTCTTT. Translation gives CASSPRTGYGSEAFF.

The chain links TRBV4-3 to TRBJ2-4, with 11 bases aligning to TRBD1. This CDR3 region has 15 residues. Germline V CDR1 and CDR2: LGHNA, YSLEER. Germline trimming cut 0 bases from V and 7 bases from J; bases unmatched to any gene: 2. CDR3 sequence reads: CASSQEWDRGNIQYF. CDR3 DNA: TGCGCCAGCAGCCAAGAATGGGACAGGGGGAACATTCAGTACTTC.

The V call is TRBV5-4, the J call TRBJ1-2; no clear D. Trimming pared 1 base from V and 5 bases from J, leaving 12 bases between. This CDR3 has 14 amino acids. Germline assignment: CDR1 SGHNT and CDR2 YYREEE (reference sequence). CDR3 sequence reads: CASSLNSQIYGYTF. In nucleotides, the CDR3 is TGTGCCAGCAGCTTGAACTCTCAGATTTATGGCTACACCTTC.

The V and J genes are TRBV29-1 and TRBJ2-7; 10 bases align to TRBD2. The germline gives CDR1 SQVTM, CDR2 ANQGSEA. The J segment lost 2 bases and the V segment lost 7 bases, leaving 11 bases of the junction unmatched. CDR3 length equals 15 residues. In DNA form, the CDR3 reads TGCAGCGCCCTACCACTAGCGGGACGCGCCTACGAGCAGTACTTC. It translates to CSALPLAGRAYEQYF.

The count of this clone is one. The chain uses TRBV5-6 and TRBJ1-4; 7 positions match TRBD1. Germline lookup yields CDR1 SGHDT and CDR2 YYEEEE. V was pared by 3 bases and J by 8 bases, with 7 bases of the junction left unmatched. This CDR3 comprises 14 residues. The CDR3 nucleotides read TGTGCCAGCAGCTCGACAGGGATAAGGGAAAAACTGTTTTTT. It specifies CASSSTGIREKLFF. Using reference TRBV5-6 and TRBJ1-4 for the parts outside the CDR3, the full variable domain is DAGVTQSPTHLIKTRGQQVTLRCSPKSGHDTVSWYQQALGQGPQFIFQYYEEEERQRGNFPDRFSGHQFPNYSSELNVNALLLGDSALYLCASSSTGIREKLFFGSGTQLSVL.

The genes are TRBV5-1 and TRBJ2-1, with a possible D match to TRBD1 (6 bases). CDR1 is SGHRS and CDR2 is YFSETQ in the germline V gene. The CDR3 is 14 amino acids. The ends were cut back, 3 bases at V and 6 bases at J, with 13 bases in the middle. The DNA for the CDR3 is TGCGCCAGCAGCTCTGGGGGCACAGGCAATGAGCAGTTCTTC. Its protein is CASSSGGTGNEQFF. The variable domain in full, with the rest retrieved from reference TRBV5-1 and TRBJ2-1, is KAGVTQTPRYLIKTRGQQVTLSCSPISGHRSVSWYQQTPGQGLQFLFEYFSETQRNKGNFPGRFSGRQFSNSRSEMNVSTLELGDSALYLCASSSGGTGNEQFFGPGTRLTVL.

The chain joins TRBV7-2 to TRBJ1-4; 8 nucleotides match TRBD1. Germline V gene sequence: CDR1 SGHTA, CDR2 FQGNSA. V gave up 5 bases and J gave up 10 bases; unmatched junction bases: 21. The CDR3 runs to 18 residues. CDR3 coding DNA: TGTGCCAGCAGCGCGGACAGGGCTGGCCACGGTTCCAGAGGAAAACTGTTTTTT. It specifies CASSADRAGHGSRGKLFF.

The J gene is TRBJ2-7, the V gene TRBV11-2; the D is unclear. The CDR3 runs to 13 residues. Deletions cut 5 bases from V and 5 bases from J, with 13 bases between. CDR1 and CDR2 from the germline V gene are SGHAT and FQNNGV. CDR3: CASSPPDKDEQYF. DNA of the CDR3: TGTGCCAGCAGCCCCCCCGACAAAGACGAGCAGTACTTC.

This chain connects TRBV29-1 to TRBJ2-1, with 7 positions matching TRBD1. The CDR3 totals 12 residues. V lost 6 bases, J lost 12 bases, and 11 bases stayed unmatched. Germline V gene data show CDR1 as SQVTM and CDR2 as ANQGSEA. The CDR3 reads CSVKHRGSVQFF. The CDR3 DNA follows: TGCAGCGTGAAACACAGGGGATCGGTGCAGTTCTTC.

This clone was found a few times. The rearrangement joins TRBV9 to TRBJ1-6; D not certain. The V end lost 0 bases, the J end lost 9 bases, and 7 bases lay between the germline ends. Germline V gene lookup returns CDR1 SGDLS and CDR2 YYNGEE. The CDR3 extends over 13 amino acids. CDR3 nucleotide sequence: TGTGCCAGCAGCGTAGATCTTGGTTCACCCCTCCACTTT. Amino acid sequence: CASSVDLGSPLHF.

The V gene is TRBV28, the J gene TRBJ2-7; possible D gene TRBD2, 6 bases. CDR3 length: 18 residues. Trimming left V 6 bases short and J 5 bases short, with 29 bases between. Germline CDR1 and CDR2: MDHEN and SYDVKM. The CDR3 is CASRPPGGGMRYFHEQYF. CDR3 DNA: TGTGCCAGCAGGCCTCCCGGGGGTGGGATGCGCTATTTCCACGAGCAGTACTTC.

The chain couples TRBV9 to TRBJ2-7; 12 bases match TRBD2. J was trimmed by 3 bases and V by 4 bases; bases with no gene match: 2. The germline CDR1 and CDR2 sequences are SGDLS and YYNGEE. The CDR3 consists of 14 residues. The CDR3 is CASSLAGGGYEQYF. CDR3 in DNA: TGTGCCAGCAGCCTAGCGGGAGGGGGCTACGAGCAGTACTTC.